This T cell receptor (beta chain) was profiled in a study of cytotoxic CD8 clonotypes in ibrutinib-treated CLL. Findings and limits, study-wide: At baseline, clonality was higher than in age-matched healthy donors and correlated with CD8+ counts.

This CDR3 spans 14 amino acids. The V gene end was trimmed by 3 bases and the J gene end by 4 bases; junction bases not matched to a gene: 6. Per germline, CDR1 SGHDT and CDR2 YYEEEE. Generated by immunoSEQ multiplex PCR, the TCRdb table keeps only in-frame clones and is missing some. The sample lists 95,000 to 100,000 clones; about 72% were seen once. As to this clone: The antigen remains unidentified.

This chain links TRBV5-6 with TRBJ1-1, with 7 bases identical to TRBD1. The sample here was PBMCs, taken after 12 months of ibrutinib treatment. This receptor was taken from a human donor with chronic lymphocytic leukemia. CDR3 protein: CASSSQGGSTEAFF. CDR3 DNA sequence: TGTGCCAGCAGCTCGCAGGGGGGGAGCACTGAAGCTTTCTTT.